This T cell receptor beta chain was identified in a study of cytomegalovirus exposure and HLA in healthy donors. This clone occurred a few times. Trimming took off 6 bases at V and 4 bases at J, with 24 bases between the two ends. Germline V gene lookup returns CDR1 LNHDA and CDR2 SQIVND (reference sequence). The CDR3 contains 18 residues. The PCR was carried out with 60 Vbeta primers and 13 Jbeta primers. Using immunoSEQ multiplex PCR, the repertoire was profiled, and TCRdb retains in-frame clones only, with some absent. The sample records approximately 100,000 clones, roughly 70% being singletons. The chain recombines TRBV19 with TRBJ1-4; D may be TRBD1 (6 bases). The origin of this receptor is a man aged 35 to 55 in good health and CMV-seropositive. Sequencing used PBMCs. CDR3 nucleotides: TGTGCCAGTAGAACCCCTTACAGGGAACCCGGAGATAATGAAAAACTGTTTTTT. Its translation: CASRTPYREPGDNEKLFF.